This T cell receptor beta chain was profiled in a study of beta chain features in type 1 diabetes. The investigators reverse transcribed all of the isolated RNA, so they sequenced expressed TCRB transcripts. Measured with immunoSEQ multiplex PCR; TCRdb has only the in-frame clones, and not every one. The sample lists 130,000 or so clones; about 9.7% were seen once. Study observations and caveats: Within the patient group, naive, central memory and Treg TCRB repertoires appeared more similar to each other than within healthy donors. For type 1 diabetes patients, VDJ junctions showed fewer insertions and more deletions.

Trimming left V 5 bases short and J 2 bases short, with 13 bases between. CDR1 LNHDA and CDR2 SQIVND come from the germline V gene (reference sequence). CDR3 length: 15 residues. Note on this clone: Its specificity is not known.

The chain combines TRBV19 with TRBJ1-5, with D possibly TRBD1 on 6 matching bases. The receptor comes from a woman between 40 and 50 years old in good health. The sample consisted of central memory CD4+ T cells from blood. The CDR3 nucleotides read TGTGCCAGTAGTCAGGGCGCAGGGGGCAATCAGCCCCAGCATTTT. It encodes CASSQGAGGNQPQHF.